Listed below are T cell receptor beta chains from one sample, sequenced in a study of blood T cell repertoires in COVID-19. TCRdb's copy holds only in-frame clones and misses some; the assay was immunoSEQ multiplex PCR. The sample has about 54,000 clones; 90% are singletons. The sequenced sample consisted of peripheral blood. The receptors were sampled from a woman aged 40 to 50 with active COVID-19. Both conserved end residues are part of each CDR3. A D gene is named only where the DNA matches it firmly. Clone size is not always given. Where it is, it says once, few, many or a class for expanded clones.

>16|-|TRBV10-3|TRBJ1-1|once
CAISESYGRANTEAFF
TGTGCCATCAGTGAGTCGTACGGCAGGGCGAACACTGAAGCTTTCTTT
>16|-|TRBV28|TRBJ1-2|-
CASSNLAGGTNYGYTF
TGTGCCAGCAGTAATCTGGCGGGGGGGACTAACTATGGCTACACCTTC
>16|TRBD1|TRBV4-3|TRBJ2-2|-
CASSQDYRGGTGELFF
TGCGCCAGCAGCCAAGATTACAGGGGCGGCACCGGGGAGCTGTTTTTT
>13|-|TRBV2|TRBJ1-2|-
CASSVRVNYGYTF
TGTGCCAGCAGTGTTCGGGTTAACTATGGCTACACCTTC
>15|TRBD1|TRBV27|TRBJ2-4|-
CASSLQGAGKNIQYF
TGTGCCAGCAGTTTACAGGGGGCTGGAAAAAACATTCAGTACTTC
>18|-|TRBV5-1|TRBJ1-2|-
CASSLGGLSGERNYGYTF
TGCGCCAGCAGCTTGGGGGGCTTGTCAGGGGAAAGAAACTATGGCTACACCTTC
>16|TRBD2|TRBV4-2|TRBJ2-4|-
CASSQGYSGAKNIQYF
TGTGCCAGCAGCCAAGGTTATAGCGGGGCCAAAAACATTCAGTACTTC
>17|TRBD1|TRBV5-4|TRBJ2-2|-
CASSPPIPGQGNGELFF
TGTGCCAGCAGCCCACCAATTCCGGGACAGGGGAACGGGGAGCTGTTTTTT
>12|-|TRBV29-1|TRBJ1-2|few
CSGGQPRSGYTF
TGCAGCGGCGGACAACCCAGGAGCGGCTACACCTTC
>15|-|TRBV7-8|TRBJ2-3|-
CASSLRGRGRDTQYF
TGTGCCAGCAGCTTACGAGGGCGCGGAAGGGATACGCAGTATTTT
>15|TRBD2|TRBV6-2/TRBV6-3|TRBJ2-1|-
CASSFGGAVTDEQFF
TGTGCCAGCAGTTTCGGGGGGGCCGTTACGGATGAGCAGTTCTTC
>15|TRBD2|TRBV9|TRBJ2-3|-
CASSVAGGGTDTQYF
TGTGCCAGCAGCGTAGCGGGGGGGGGCACAGATACGCAGTATTTT
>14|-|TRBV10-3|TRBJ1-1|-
CAISDPGTNTEAFF
TGTGCCATCAGTGATCCAGGTACGAACACTGAAGCTTTCTTT
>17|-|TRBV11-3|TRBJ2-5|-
CASSLDPTGQHQETQYF
TGTGCCAGCAGCTTAGATCCGACCGGACAGCACCAAGAGACCCAGTACTTC
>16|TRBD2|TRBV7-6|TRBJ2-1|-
CASSPPGLAGYNEQFF
TGTGCCAGCAGCCCACCGGGACTAGCGGGGTACAATGAGCAGTTCTTC
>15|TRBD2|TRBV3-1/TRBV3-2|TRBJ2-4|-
CAGNGGRKAKNIQYF
TGTGCCGGCAACGGGGGGAGAAAGGCCAAAAACATTCAGTACTTC
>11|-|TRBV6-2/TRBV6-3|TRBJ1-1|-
CASSYGGEAFF
TGTGCCAGCAGTTACGGAGGTGAAGCTTTCTTT
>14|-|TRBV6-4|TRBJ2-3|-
CASSEQVAPDTQYF
TGTGCCAGCAGTGAACAGGTTGCGCCAGATACGCAGTATTTT
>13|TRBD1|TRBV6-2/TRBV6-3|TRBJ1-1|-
CASSRIRDSEAFF
TGTGCCAGCAGTCGAATCCGGGACAGTGAAGCTTTCTTT
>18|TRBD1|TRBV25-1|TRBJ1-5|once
CASSEWGTGGLVNQPQHF
TGTGCCAGCAGTGAATGGGGGACAGGGGGATTGGTCAATCAGCCCCAGCATTTT
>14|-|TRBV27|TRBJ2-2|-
CASSPSANTGELFF
TGTGCCAGTTCTCCGTCGGCGAACACCGGGGAGCTGTTTTTT
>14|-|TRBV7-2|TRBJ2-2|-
CASSLFRESGELFF
TGTGCCAGCAGCTTATTCAGGGAATCCGGGGAGCTGTTTTTT
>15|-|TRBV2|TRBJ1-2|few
CASMEGAGSGYGYTF
TGTGCCAGCATGGAGGGAGCGGGTTCGGGCTATGGCTACACCTTC
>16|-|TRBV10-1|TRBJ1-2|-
CASSESVRGRKYGYTF
TGCGCCAGCAGTGAGTCAGTAAGGGGCCGCAAATATGGCTACACCTTC
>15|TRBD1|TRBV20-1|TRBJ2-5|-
CSARGQGSYQETQYF
TGCAGTGCTCGTGGACAGGGCTCGTACCAAGAGACCCAGTACTTC
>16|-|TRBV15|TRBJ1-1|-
CATSRGTSSMNTEAFF
TGTGCCACCAGCAGAGGGACATCTTCTATGAACACTGAAGCTTTCTTT
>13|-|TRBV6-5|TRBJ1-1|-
CASRLDRNTEAFF
TGTGCCAGCAGGTTGGACAGAAACACTGAAGCTTTCTTT
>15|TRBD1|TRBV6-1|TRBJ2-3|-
CASSEGQDFTDTQYF
TGTGCCAGCAGTGAGGGACAGGATTTCACAGATACGCAGTATTTT
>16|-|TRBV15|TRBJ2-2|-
CATSRDPHRSTGELFF
TGTGCCACCAGCAGAGACCCTCACCGGAGCACCGGGGAGCTGTTTTTT
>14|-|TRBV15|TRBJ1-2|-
CATSRVPVNYGYTF
TGTGCCACCAGCAGAGTACCGGTTAACTATGGCTACACCTTC
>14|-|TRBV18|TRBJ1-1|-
CASSPLATGTEAFF
TGTGCCAGCTCACCACTAGCCACGGGGACTGAAGCTTTCTTT
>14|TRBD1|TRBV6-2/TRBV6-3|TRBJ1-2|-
CASSQGQGIYGYTF
TGTGCCAGCAGCCAGGGACAGGGCATCTATGGCTACACCTTC
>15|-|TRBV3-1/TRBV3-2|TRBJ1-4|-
CASSQGDLSNEKLFF
TGTGCCAGCAGCCAAGGAGATTTGTCTAATGAAAAACTGTTTTTT
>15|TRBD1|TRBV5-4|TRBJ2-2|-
CASSPGQINTGELFF
TGTGCCAGCAGCCCGGGACAGATAAACACCGGGGAGCTGTTTTTT
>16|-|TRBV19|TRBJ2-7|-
CASSMYTGTLFGEQYF
TGTGCCAGTAGTATGTATACCGGGACATTATTCGGCGAGCAGTACTTC
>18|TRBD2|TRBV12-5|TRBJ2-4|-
CASALAVAGGPAKNIQYF
TGTGCTAGTGCCCTAGCGGTAGCGGGGGGGCCGGCCAAAAACATTCAGTACTTC
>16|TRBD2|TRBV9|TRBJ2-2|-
CASSVIGTSIAGELFF
TGTGCCAGCAGCGTCATTGGGACTAGCATTGCCGGGGAGCTGTTTTTT
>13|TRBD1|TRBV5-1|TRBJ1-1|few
CASKTGGKTEAFF
TGCGCCAGCAAGACAGGGGGTAAAACTGAAGCTTTCTTT
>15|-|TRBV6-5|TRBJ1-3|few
CASSSLSRGGNTIYF
TGTGCCAGCAGTTCCCTCTCAAGGGGGGGAAACACCATATATTTT
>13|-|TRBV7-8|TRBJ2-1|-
CASSHGQRNEQFF
TGTGCCAGCAGCCACGGACAGCGAAATGAGCAGTTCTTC
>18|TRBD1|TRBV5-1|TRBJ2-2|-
CASSLNPEQGANTGELFF
TGCGCCAGCAGCTTGAATCCCGAACAGGGGGCGAACACCGGGGAGCTGTTTTTT
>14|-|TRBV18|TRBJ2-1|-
CASSRATGGNEQFF
TGTGCCAGCTCACGGGCGACAGGAGGCAATGAGCAGTTCTTC
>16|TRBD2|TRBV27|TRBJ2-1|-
CASSSQASGANNEQFF
TGTGCCAGCAGTTCTCAAGCTAGCGGGGCCAACAATGAGCAGTTCTTC
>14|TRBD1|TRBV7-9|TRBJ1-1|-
CASSTRTGGTEAFF
TGTGCCAGCAGCACCCGGACAGGGGGCACTGAAGCTTTCTTT
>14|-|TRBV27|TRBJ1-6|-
CASSLWGYSSPLHF
TGTGCCAGCAGTTTATGGGGCTACAGTTCACCCCTCCACTTT
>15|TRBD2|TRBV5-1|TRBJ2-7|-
CASSLLAGGPYEQYF
TGCGCCAGCAGCCTCTTAGCGGGGGGTCCTTACGAGCAGTACTTC
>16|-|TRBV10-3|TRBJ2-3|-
CAIGSPDSFSTDTQYF
TGTGCCATCGGATCCCCGGACAGCTTTAGCACAGATACGCAGTATTTT
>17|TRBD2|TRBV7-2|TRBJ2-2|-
CASSPMLGGGLGGELFF
TGTGCCAGCAGCCCTATGCTAGGCGGGGGACTGGGCGGGGAGCTGTTTTTT
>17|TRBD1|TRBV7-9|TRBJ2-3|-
CASTTSRGQKGADTQYF
TGTGCCAGCACCACTTCCCGGGGACAGAAAGGCGCAGATACGCAGTATTTT
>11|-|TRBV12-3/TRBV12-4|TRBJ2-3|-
CASRVRDTQYF
TGTGCCAGCAGGGTTCGGGATACGCAGTATTTT
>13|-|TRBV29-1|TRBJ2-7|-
CSVPGTSSYEQYF
TGCAGCGTCCCCGGGACAAGCAGTTACGAGCAGTACTTC
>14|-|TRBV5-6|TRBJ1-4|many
CASSFGRGYEKLFF
TGTGCCAGCAGCTTTGGCAGGGGTTATGAAAAACTGTTTTTT
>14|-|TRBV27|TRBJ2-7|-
CASSVRGWSYEQYF
TGTGCCAGCAGTGTCAGGGGTTGGTCCTACGAGCAGTACTTC
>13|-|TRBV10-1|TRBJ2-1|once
CASSENPGYEQFF
TGCGCCAGCAGTGAAAATCCGGGATATGAGCAGTTCTTC
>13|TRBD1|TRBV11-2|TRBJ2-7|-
CASSRTGNYEQYF
TGTGCCAGCAGCCGGACAGGGAACTACGAGCAGTACTTC
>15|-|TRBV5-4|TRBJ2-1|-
CASSLVGSSYNEQFF
TGTGCCAGCAGCTTGGTAGGGAGCTCCTACAATGAGCAGTTCTTC
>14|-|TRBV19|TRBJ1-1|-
CASSIRDTYTEAFF
TGTGCCAGTAGTATCCGGGACACCTACACTGAAGCTTTCTTT
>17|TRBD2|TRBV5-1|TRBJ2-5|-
CASSLVLAGGRQETQYF
TGCGCCAGCAGCTTGGTACTAGCGGGGGGGCGACAAGAGACCCAGTACTTC